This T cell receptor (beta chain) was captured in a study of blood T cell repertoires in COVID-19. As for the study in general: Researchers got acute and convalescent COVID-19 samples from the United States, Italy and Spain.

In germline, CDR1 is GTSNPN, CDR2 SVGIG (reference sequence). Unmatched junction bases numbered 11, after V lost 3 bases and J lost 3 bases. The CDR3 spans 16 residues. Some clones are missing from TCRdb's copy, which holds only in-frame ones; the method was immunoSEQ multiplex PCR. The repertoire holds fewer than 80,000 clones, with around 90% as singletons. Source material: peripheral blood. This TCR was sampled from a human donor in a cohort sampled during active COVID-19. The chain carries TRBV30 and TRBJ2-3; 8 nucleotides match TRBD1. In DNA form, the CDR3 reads TGTGCCTGGAGCCCAAGACGACAGGGGACAACAGATACGCAGTATTTT. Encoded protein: CAWSPRRQGTTDTQYF.